What follows is one T cell receptor (beta chain) and its context. Its target is not known. Healthy donors of bone marrow made up the group. The data are from a study of cytomegalovirus exposure and HLA in healthy donors. General study findings and limits: Cytomegalovirus-associated status was assigned to around 160 TCR beta chains. According to an earlier analysis, most TCR beta V segments yielded productive rearrangements about 90% or about 30% of the time.

V shed 2 bases and J shed 7 bases, with 14 bases lying between them. This CDR3 is 14 amino acids long. Germline V gives CDR1 MGHDK, CDR2 SYGVNS. Amplification used 60 Vbeta primers and 13 Jbeta primers. Clones were read by immunoSEQ multiplex PCR, and TCRdb kept only the in-frame ones, dropping some. In the table there are about 32,000 clones, 75% to 85% of which are singletons. The chain recombines TRBV25-1 with TRBJ1-2; possibly TRBD1 for D (5 bases). This TCR derives from a woman aged 18 to 35 in good health and CMV-seronegative. Sequencing used PBMCs. CDR3 residues: CASSEGGGTGGYTF. The CDR3 nucleotides are TGTGCCAGCAGTGAAGGCGGGGGGACTGGTGGCTACACCTTC.